The 14 T cell receptor beta chains below were found in one sample sequenced in a study of cytomegalovirus exposure and HLA in healthy donors. Both 60 Vbeta primers and 13 Jbeta primers went into the PCR. Sequencing used immunoSEQ multiplex PCR; TCRdb keeps in-frame clones, though not all of them. The sample lists about 160,000 clones, roughly three quarters seen once, with about 7.4% in the top ten. Sequenced sample: PBMCs. The receptors derive from a male donor in good health and CMV-seropositive.

The V call is TRBV15, the J call TRBJ2-2; 7 bases are shared with TRBD1. Germline loops: CDR1 LNHNV, CDR2 YYDKDF (reference sequence). This CDR3 is built from 14 residues. CDR3 sequence reads: CAVTRDRNTGELFF. Written as DNA, the CDR3 is TGTGCTGTGACTCGGGACAGAAACACCGGGGAGCTGTTTTTT.

This clone occurred once. The rearrangement links TRBV5-1 to TRBJ2-3, with 15 positions matching TRBD2. Germline CDR1 and CDR2: SGHRS and YFSETQ. The CDR3 is made up of 18 amino acids. V trimming: 0 bases; J trimming: 0 bases; junction bases outside the gene matches: 2. The CDR3 DNA follows: TGCGCCAGCAGCTTGGGGACTAGCGGGGGGGCGAGCACAGATACGCAGTATTTT. Residues: CASSLGTSGGASTDTQYF.

This clone was seen more than once but under ten times. The chain recombines TRBV10-3 with TRBJ2-3; 8 bases are shared with TRBD2. The length of the CDR3 is 14 residues. Germline CDR1 ENHRY, CDR2 SYGVKD. V shed 7 bases, J shed 1 base, and the junction held 4 bases outside the gene matches. The CDR3 DNA sequence: TGTGCCATCAAAGGGCGGGGGGGCACAGATACGCAGTATTTT. Translating it yields CAIKGRGGTDTQYF.

This chain uses TRBV5-4 with TRBJ2-1, with D possibly matching TRBD2 (7 bases). V was shortened by 3 bases and J by 4 bases, with 17 bases between the two germline ends. Germline CDR1 reads SGHNT; CDR2 reads YYREEE (reference sequence). This CDR3 contains 16 residues. The CDR3 DNA follows: TGTGCCAGCAGCTCCACGACGGGGGGCCTTTACAATGAGCAGTTCTTC. Translation: CASSSTTGGLYNEQFF.

The CDR3 reads CASSRTTGGYNYGYTF. As DNA, the CDR3 is TGTGCCAGCAGCCGAACGACAGGGGGCTATAACTATGGCTACACCTTC. J is TRBJ1-2 and V is TRBV7-9, with TRBD1 matching 10 bases. The CDR3 is made up of 16 amino acids. CDR1 and CDR2 from the germline V gene are SEHNR and FQNEAQ (reference sequence). With 5 bases clipped from V and 1 base from J, the junction kept 7 bases outside the gene matches.

The rearrangement joins TRBV5-6 to TRBJ1-2; D remains unclear. Deletions cut 1 base from V and 0 bases from J, with 7 bases between. The CDR3 covers 14 residues. CDR1 and CDR2 (germline): SGHDT, YYEEEE. The CDR3 DNA reads TGTGCCAGCAGCTTGAACGAGGCTAACTATGGCTACACCTTC. Protein sequence: CASSLNEANYGYTF.

This chain joins TRBV29-1 and TRBJ1-2, with 8 nucleotides matching TRBD1. The V segment lost 7 bases and the J segment 5 bases; nucleotides outside the gene matches: 9. Germline CDR1 and CDR2: SQVTM and ANQGSEA. This CDR3 spans 13 amino acids. Here the CDR3 reads CSANIGQGYGYTF. CDR3 sequence (DNA): TGCAGCGCAAACATCGGACAGGGTTATGGCTACACCTTC. Full variable domain (rest looked up from reference TRBV29-1 and TRBJ1-2): SAVISQKPSRDICQRGTSLTIQCQVDSQVTMMFWYRQQPGQSLTLIATANQGSEATYESGFVIDKFPISRPNLTFSTLTVSNMSPEDSSIYLCSANIGQGYGYTFGSGTRLTVV.

The rearrangement links TRBV7-2 to TRBJ2-3, with TRBD2 matching 10 bases. V gave up 4 bases and J gave up 0 bases; unmatched junction bases: 10. From germline, CDR1 is SGHTA and CDR2 FQGNSA. This CDR3 is built from 18 residues. CDR3 sequence reads: CASSSSGGHRISTDTQYF. CDR3 sequence (DNA): TGTGCCAGCAGCTCTAGCGGGGGCCACCGAATTAGCACAGATACGCAGTATTTT.

V is TRBV4-2 and J is TRBJ2-1; 7 positions match TRBD2. J lost 6 bases, V lost 4 bases, and 6 bases had no gene match. There are 14 residues in the CDR3. Germline values: CDR1 LGHNA, CDR2 YNFKEQ. CDR3 DNA: TGTGCCAGCAGCCCCGGACTAGGACCCAATGAGCAGTTCTTC. This encodes CASSPGLGPNEQFF.

The rearrangement joins TRBV6-4 to TRBJ2-3; 7 nucleotides match TRBD2. V was clipped by 6 bases and J by 2 bases; unmatched bases: 14. The CDR3 length is 17 residues. Germline CDR1 MRHNA, CDR2 SNTAGT. CDR3 in amino acids: CASSEGRGGGSTDTQYF. Written as DNA, the CDR3 is TGTGCCAGCAGCGAGGGTCGCGGGGGAGGTTCCACAGATACGCAGTATTTT.

In this sample, this clone turned up a few times. The chain couples TRBV11-1 to TRBJ2-5; 7 nucleotides align to TRBD1. Germline CDR1 is SGHAT and CDR2 is FQDESV (reference sequence). The CDR3 is made up of 14 amino acids. Unmatched junction bases numbered 4, after V lost 3 bases and J lost 3 bases. CDR3 nucleotide sequence: TGTGCCAGCAGCTTTTTACAGGGGAAAGAGACCCAGTACTTC. Its translation is CASSFLQGKETQYF.

The CDR3 DNA reads TGTGCCTGGAGTGTAAATGGGGCCGCGGACACTGAAGCTTTCTTT. Protein: CAWSVNGAADTEAFF. The V and J genes are TRBV30 and TRBJ1-1; D may be TRBD1 (5 bases). V lost 0 bases and J lost 3, with 14 bases in between. Germline lookup yields CDR1 GTSNPN and CDR2 SVGIG (reference sequence). The CDR3 is made up of 15 amino acids. The full variable domain, in which reference TRBV30 and TRBJ1-1 provide the parts outside the CDR3, is SQTIHQWPATLVQPVGSPLSLECTVEGTSNPNLYWYRQAAGRGLQLLFYSVGIGQISSEVPQNLSASRPQDRQFILSSKKLLLSDSGFYLCAWSVNGAADTEAFFGQGTRLTVV.

This clone was recorded a few times. The junction and the germline gene differ at one end; a read error may be behind it. The V and J genes are TRBV7-9 and TRBJ1-4; 7 nucleotides line up with TRBD1. Germline CDR1 and CDR2: SEHNR and FQNEAQ (reference sequence). The CDR3 is 16 residues long. The CDR3 loop reads CSSSLDTDREFEKLFF. The DNA of the CDR3 is TGTTCCAGCAGCTTAGACACCGACAGGGAATTCGAAAAACTGTTTTTT.

This chain links TRBV27 with TRBJ2-1; TRBD2 aligns across 11 bases. CDR1 MNHEY and CDR2 SMNVEV come from the germline V gene (reference sequence). V was clipped by 6 bases and J by 7 bases; unmatched bases: 8. This CDR3 has 15 amino acids. The CDR3 reads CASRIIAGGPNEQFF. The CDR3, as DNA: TGTGCCAGCAGGATTATAGCGGGGGGGCCAAATGAGCAGTTCTTC.